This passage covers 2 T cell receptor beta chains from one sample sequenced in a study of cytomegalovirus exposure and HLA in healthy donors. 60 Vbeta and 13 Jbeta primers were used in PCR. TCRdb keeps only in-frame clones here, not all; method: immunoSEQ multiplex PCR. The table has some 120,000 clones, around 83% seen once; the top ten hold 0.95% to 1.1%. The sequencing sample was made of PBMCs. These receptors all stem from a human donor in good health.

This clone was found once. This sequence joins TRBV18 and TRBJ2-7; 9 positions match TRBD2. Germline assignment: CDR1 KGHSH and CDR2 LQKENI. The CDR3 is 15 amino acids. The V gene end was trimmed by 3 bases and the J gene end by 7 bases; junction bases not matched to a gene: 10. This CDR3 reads CASSPPGTRGGEQYF. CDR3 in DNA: TGTGCCAGCTCACCTCCAGGGACGCGGGGGGGAGAGCAGTACTTC.

CDR3 protein: CASSSRQGGGNTIYF. As DNA, the CDR3 is TGTGCCAGCAGCTCCCGACAGGGAGGCGGAAACACCATATATTTT. The chain links TRBV13 to TRBJ1-3, with TRBD1 matching over 7 bases. The CDR3 sequence is 15 residues long. V shed 4 bases and J 4 bases; nucleotides not matched to a gene: 7. Germline V gene lookup returns CDR1 PRHDT and CDR2 FYEKMQ (reference sequence). Combining the CDR3 with reference TRBV13 and TRBJ1-3 gives the whole variable domain AAGVIQSPRHLIKEKRETATLKCYPIPRHDTVYWYQQGPGQDPQFLISFYEKMQSDKGSIPDRFSAQQFSDYHSELNMSSLELGDSALYFCASSSRQGGGNTIYFGEGSWLTVV.